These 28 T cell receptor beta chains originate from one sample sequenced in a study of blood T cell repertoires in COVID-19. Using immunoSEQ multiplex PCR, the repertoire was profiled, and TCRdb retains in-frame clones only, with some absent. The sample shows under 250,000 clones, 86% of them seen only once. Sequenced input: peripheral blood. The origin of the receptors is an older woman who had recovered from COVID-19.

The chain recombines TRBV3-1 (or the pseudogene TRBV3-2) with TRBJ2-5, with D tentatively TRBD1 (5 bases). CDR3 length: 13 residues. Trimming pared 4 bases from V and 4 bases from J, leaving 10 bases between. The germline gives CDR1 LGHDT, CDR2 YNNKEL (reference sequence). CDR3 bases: TGTGCCAGCAGCCCGATTAGGGGAGAGACCCAGTACTTC. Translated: CASSPIRGETQYF.

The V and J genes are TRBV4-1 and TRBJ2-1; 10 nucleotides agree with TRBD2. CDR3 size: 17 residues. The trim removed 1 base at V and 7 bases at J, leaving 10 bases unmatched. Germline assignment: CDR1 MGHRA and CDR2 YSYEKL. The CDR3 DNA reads TGCGCCAGCAGCCAAGGAATTAAGAGCGGGGGGGGAAATGAGCAGTTCTTC. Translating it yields CASSQGIKSGGGNEQFF.

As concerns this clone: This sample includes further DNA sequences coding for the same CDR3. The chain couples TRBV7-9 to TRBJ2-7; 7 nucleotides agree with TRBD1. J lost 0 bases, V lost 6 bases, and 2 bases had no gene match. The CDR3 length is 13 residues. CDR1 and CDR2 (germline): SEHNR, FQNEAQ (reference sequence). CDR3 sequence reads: CASSSGGSYEQYF. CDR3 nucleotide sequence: TGTGCCAGCAGTTCAGGGGGCTCCTACGAGCAGTACTTC.

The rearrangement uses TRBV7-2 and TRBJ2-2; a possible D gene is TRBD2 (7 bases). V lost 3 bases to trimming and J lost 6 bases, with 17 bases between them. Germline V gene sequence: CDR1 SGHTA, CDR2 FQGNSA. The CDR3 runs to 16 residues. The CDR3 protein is CASSLEGGPLAGELFF. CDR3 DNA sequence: TGTGCCAGCAGCTTGGAGGGGGGGCCTCTGGCCGGGGAGCTGTTTTTT.

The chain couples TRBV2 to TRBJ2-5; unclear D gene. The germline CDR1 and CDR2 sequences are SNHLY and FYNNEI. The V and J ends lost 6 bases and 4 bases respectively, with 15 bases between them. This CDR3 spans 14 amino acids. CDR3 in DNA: TGTGCCAGCAGATCCCAGGTGGCCGTAGAGACCCAGTACTTC. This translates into CASRSQVAVETQYF.

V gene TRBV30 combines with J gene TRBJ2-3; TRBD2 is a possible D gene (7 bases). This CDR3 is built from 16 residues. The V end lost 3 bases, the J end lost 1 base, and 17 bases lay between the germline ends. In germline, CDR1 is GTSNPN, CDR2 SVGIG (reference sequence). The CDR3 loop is CAWSASLGGRTDTQYF. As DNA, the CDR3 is TGTGCCTGGAGCGCATCCCTGGGGGGGCGCACAGATACGCAGTATTTT.

The CDR3 loop reads CASSVDSENPYGYTF. CDR3 DNA sequence: TGTGCCAGCAGCGTAGACTCCGAGAACCCCTATGGCTACACCTTC. The rearrangement links TRBV9 to TRBJ1-2; D is undetermined. The CDR3 length is 15 residues. Looked up from germline, CDR1 is SGDLS and CDR2 is YYNGEE. V lost 0 bases, J lost 4 bases, and 13 bases lay in between.

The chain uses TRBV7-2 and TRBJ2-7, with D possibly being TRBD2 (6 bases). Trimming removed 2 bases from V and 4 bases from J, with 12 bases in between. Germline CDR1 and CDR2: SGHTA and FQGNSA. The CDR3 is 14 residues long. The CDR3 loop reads CASSLRGGKYEQYF. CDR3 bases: TGTGCCAGCAGCTTACGTGGGGGGAAATACGAGCAGTACTTC.

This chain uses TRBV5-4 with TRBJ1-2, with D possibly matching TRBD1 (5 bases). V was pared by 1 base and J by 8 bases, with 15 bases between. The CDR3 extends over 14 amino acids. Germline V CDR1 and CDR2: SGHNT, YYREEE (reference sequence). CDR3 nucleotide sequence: TGTGCCAGCAGCTTGAATAAGGGGCCCTACGGCTACACCTTC. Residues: CASSLNKGPYGYTF.

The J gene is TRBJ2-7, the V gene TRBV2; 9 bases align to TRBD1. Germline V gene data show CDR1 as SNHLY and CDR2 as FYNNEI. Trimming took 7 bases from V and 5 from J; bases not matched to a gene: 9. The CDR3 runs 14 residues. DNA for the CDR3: TGTGCCAGCACCTTGGGACAGGGAGGGAACGAGCAGTACTTC. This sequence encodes CASTLGQGGNEQYF.

This chain's CDR3 is CASSSTSGGAGQFF. The CDR3 nucleotides are TGTGCCAGCAGTTCGACTAGCGGGGGGGCCGGGCAGTTCTTC. The V gene is TRBV6-2 or TRBV6-3, the J gene TRBJ2-1, with TRBD2 matching over 14 bases. CDR1 MNHEY and CDR2 SVGEGT come from the germline V gene. CDR3 length equals 14 residues. The J segment lost 12 bases and the V segment lost 4 bases, leaving 5 bases of the junction unmatched.

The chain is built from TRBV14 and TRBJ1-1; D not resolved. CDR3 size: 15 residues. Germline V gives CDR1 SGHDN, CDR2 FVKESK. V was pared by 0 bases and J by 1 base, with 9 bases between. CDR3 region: CASSQEGRSNTEAFF. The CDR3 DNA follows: TGTGCCAGCAGCCAAGAGGGCAGATCGAACACTGAAGCTTTCTTT. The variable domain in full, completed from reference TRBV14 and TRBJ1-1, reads EAGVTQFPSHSVIEKGQTVTLRCDPISGHDNLYWYRRVMGKEIKFLLHFVKESKQDESGMPNNRFLAERTGGTYSTLKVQPAELEDSGVYFCASSQEGRSNTEAFFGQGTRLTVV.

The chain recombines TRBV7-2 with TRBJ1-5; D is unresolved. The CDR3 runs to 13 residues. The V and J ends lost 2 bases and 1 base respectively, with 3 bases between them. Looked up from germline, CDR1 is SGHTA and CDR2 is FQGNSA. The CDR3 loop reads CASSLLSNQPQHF. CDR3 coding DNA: TGTGCCAGCAGCTTATTAAGCAATCAGCCCCAGCATTTT.

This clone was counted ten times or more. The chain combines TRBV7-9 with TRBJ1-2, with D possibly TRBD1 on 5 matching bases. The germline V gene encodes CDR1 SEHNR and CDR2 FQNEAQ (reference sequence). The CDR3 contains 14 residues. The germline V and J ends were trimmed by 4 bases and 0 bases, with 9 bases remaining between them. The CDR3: CASSSRQTNYGYTF. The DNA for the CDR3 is TGTGCCAGCAGCTCCAGACAGACTAACTATGGCTACACCTTC.

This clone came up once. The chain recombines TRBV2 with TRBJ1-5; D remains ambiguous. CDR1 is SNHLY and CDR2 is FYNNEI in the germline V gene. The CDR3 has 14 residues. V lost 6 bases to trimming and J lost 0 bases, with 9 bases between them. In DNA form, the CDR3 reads TGTGCCAGCAGGCGTTTTAATAGCAATCAGCCCCAGCATTTT. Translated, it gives CASRRFNSNQPQHF.

CDR3 amino acids: CASSSPPGTQYF. The CDR3 DNA is TGTGCCAGCAGCTCCCCGCCCGGTACGCAGTATTTT. This chain uses TRBV7-9 with TRBJ2-3; no reliable D call. CDR3 length: 12 amino acids. Germline V gene data show CDR1 as SEHNR and CDR2 as FQNEAQ (reference sequence). Trimming cost V 4 bases and J 8 bases, with 10 bases left between them.

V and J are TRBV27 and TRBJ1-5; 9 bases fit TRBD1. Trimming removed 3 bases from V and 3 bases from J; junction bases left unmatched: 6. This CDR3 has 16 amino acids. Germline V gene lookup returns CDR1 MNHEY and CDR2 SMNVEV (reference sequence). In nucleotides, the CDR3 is TGTGCCAGCAGTTTTTTTGGACAGGGGTCCAATCAGCCCCAGCATTTT. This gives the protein CASSFFGQGSNQPQHF.

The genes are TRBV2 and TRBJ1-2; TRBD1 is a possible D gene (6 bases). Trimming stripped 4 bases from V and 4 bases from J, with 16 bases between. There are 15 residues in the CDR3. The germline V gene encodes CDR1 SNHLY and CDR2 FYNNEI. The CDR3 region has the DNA TGTGCCAGCAGTGTAACAGGGTCGGAGGTCTATGGCTACACCTTC. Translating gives CASSVTGSEVYGYTF.

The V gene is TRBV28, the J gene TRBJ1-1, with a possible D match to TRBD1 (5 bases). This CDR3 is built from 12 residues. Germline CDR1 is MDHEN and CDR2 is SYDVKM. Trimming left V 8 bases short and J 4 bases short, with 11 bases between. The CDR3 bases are TGTGCCAGCGGAGGGGTGGTCACTGAAGCTTTCTTT. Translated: CASGGVVTEAFF. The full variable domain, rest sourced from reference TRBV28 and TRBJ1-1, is DVKVTQSSRYLVKRTGEKVFLECVQDMDHENMFWYRQDPGLGLRLIYFSYDVKMKEKGDIPEGYSVSREKKERFSLILESASTNQTSMYLCASGGVVTEAFFGQGTRLTVV.

CDR3 nucleotides: TGTGCCAGCAGCCAAGAAAGTAGGAGGACAGGAGCCTACGAGCAGTACTTC. Translation gives CASSQESRRTGAYEQYF. The chain joins TRBV3-1 (or the pseudogene TRBV3-2) to TRBJ2-7; 7 nucleotides match TRBD1. The CDR3 extends over 17 amino acids. Germline-derived CDR1 and CDR2 are LGHDT and YNNKEL (reference sequence). Trimming took 0 bases from V and 2 from J; bases not matched to a gene: 10.

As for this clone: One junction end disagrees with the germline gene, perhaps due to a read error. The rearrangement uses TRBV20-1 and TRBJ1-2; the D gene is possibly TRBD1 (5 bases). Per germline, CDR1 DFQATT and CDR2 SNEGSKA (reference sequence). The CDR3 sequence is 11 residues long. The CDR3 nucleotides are TGCAGTCCTAGACAGTCCTATGGCTACACCTTC. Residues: CSPRQSYGYTF.

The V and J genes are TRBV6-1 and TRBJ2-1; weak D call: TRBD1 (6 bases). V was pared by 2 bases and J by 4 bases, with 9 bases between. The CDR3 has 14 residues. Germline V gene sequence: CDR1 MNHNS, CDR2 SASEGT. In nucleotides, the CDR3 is TGTGCCAGCAGTGAACAGGACAGATACAATGAGCAGTTCTTC. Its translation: CASSEQDRYNEQFF.

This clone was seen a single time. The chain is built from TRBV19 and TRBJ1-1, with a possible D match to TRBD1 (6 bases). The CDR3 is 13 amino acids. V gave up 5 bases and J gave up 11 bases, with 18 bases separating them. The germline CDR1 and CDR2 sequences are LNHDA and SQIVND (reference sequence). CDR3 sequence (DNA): TGTGCCAGTAGTCAGGGGTCTAGAGAGACCGCTTTCTTT. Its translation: CASSQGSRETAFF.

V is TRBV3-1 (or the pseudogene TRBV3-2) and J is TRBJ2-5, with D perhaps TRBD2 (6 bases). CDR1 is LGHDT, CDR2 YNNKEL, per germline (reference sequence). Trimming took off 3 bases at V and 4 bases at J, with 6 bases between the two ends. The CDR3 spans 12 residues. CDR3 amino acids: CASSQGGETQYF. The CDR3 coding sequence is TGTGCCAGCAGCCAGGGGGGAGAGACCCAGTACTTC.

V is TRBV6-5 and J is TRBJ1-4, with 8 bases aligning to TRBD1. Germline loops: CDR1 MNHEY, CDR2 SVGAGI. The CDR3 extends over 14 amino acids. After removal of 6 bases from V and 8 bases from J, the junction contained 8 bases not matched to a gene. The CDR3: CASSNRGSQEKLFF. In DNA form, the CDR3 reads TGTGCCAGCAGCAACAGGGGGAGTCAGGAAAAACTGTTTTTT.

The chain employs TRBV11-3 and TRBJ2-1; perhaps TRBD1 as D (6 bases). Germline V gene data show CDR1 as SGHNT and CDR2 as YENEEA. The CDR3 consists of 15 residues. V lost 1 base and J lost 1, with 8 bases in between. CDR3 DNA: TGTGCCAGCAGCTTAGGGGGGCCTTCCTACAATGAGCAGTTCTTC. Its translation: CASSLGGPSYNEQFF.

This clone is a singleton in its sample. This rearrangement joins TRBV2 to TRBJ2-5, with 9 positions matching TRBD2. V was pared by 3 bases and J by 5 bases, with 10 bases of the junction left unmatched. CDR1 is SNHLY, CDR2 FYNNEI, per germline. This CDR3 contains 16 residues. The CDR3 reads CASSEARRGGRETQYF. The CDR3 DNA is TGTGCCAGCAGTGAGGCACGGCGGGGGGGCCGTGAGACCCAGTACTTC.

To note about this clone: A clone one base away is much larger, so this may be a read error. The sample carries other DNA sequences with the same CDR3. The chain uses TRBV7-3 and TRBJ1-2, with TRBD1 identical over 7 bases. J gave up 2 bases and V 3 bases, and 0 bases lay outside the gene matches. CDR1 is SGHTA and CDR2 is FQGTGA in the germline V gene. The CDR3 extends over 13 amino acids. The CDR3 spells CASSLGQNYGYTF. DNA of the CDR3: TGTGCCAGCAGCTTGGGACAGAACTATGGCTACACCTTC.